This T cell receptor (beta chain) was recorded in a study of blood T cell repertoires in COVID-19. Recovered Cohort 3 donors showed two negative PCRs, clearance, or symptom resolution. The V gene lost 4 bases and the J gene lost 0 bases, with 4 bases spanning the gap. This CDR3 has 13 residues. Germline V gives CDR1 SGHAT, CDR2 FQNNGV. Profiled with immunoSEQ multiplex PCR; TCRdb holds only in-frame clones, not every one. Of around 150,000 clones in the sample, 80% were seen once. Sequenced: PBMCs or T cells enriched from blood (not recorded which). The chain employs TRBV11-2 and TRBJ1-3; D not certain. This clonotype originated in a woman in her fifties or sixties who had recovered from COVID-19. CDR3 region: CASSYNSGNTIYF. In nucleotides, the CDR3 is TGTGCCAGCAGCTATAACTCTGGAAACACCATATATTTT.